Following are 29 T cell receptor beta chains from one sample sequenced in a study of T cell repertoires in cytomegalovirus infection. TCRdb reanalysed the reads using MiXCR and keeps one entry per CDR3 protein. This table has about 220,000 distinct CDR3 sequences, less than 50% appearing once. Their target antigens are unknown. Material: CD8+ T cells from cultured PBMCs, obtained from culture after CMV antigen stimulation. The receptor set was obtained from a human donor in good health (CMV status not recorded). Some clones in this sample may be carry-over from other donors' samples.

This clonotype has more than one count but fewer than ten. V gene TRBV29-1 combines with J gene TRBJ2-7; TRBD1 matches 12 bases. Germline V gene sequence: CDR1 SQVTM, CDR2 ANQGSEA. This CDR3 region has 15 residues. V dropped 0 bases and J dropped 7; count of bases not matched to a gene: 7. The DNA for the CDR3 is TGCAGCGTTGAAGAGCCGGGACAGGGGGCGAGGGAGCAGTACTTC. Translated: CSVEEPGQGAREQYF.

CDR3 sequence reads: CSVPRDRGSDEQFF. CDR3 nucleotides: TGCAGCGTCCCCCGGGACAGGGGGTCCGATGAGCAGTTCTTC. The V and J genes are TRBV29-1 and TRBJ2-1, with TRBD1 identical over 11 bases. Germline assignment: CDR1 SQVTM and CDR2 ANQGSEA. The CDR3 runs to 14 residues. J lost 8 bases, V lost 6 bases, and 9 bases had no gene match.

This clonotype has a handful of counts. The chain combines TRBV9 with TRBJ1-2, with 7 bases that match TRBD1. CDR1 and CDR2 (germline): SGDLS, YYNGEE. This CDR3 region has 17 residues. Trimming at V came to 0 bases and at J to 2 bases, leaving 10 bases not matched to a gene. The CDR3 region is CASSVARETGKNYGYTF. In nucleotides, the CDR3 is TGTGCCAGCAGCGTAGCTCGCGAGACAGGGAAGAACTATGGCTACACCTTC.

CDR3 region: CASSYWTSGREGTQYF. CDR3 coding DNA: TGTGCCAGCAGCTACTGGACTAGCGGGAGGGAAGGGACCCAGTACTTC. This chain uses TRBV13 with TRBJ2-5, with 15 bases matching TRBD2. The CDR3 covers 16 residues. Germline loops: CDR1 PRHDT, CDR2 FYEKMQ (reference sequence). Unmatched junction bases numbered 7, after V lost 4 bases and J lost 7 bases.

In DNA form, the CDR3 reads TGCGCCAGCAGCCAGACGACAGGGGAGGCCTATGGCTACACCTTC. Protein sequence: CASSQTTGEAYGYTF. The chain recombines TRBV4-1 with TRBJ1-2; 8 positions agree with TRBD1. After removal of 3 bases from V and 4 bases from J, the junction contained 7 bases not matched to a gene. The CDR3 covers 15 residues. Germline V gene sequence: CDR1 MGHRA, CDR2 YSYEKL.

The J gene is TRBJ1-1, the V gene TRBV6-8; 7 nucleotides align to TRBD1. The CDR3 runs to 11 residues. V shed 7 bases, J shed 8 bases, and the junction held 4 bases outside the gene matches. The germline gives CDR1 MNHGY, CDR2 SAAAGT. The CDR3 loop is CASIWTGEAFF. The CDR3 DNA reads TGTGCCAGCATCTGGACAGGAGAAGCTTTCTTT.

The V gene is TRBV12-3 or TRBV12-4, the J gene TRBJ1-5, with D unclear. Trimming left V 6 bases short and J 5 bases short, with 11 bases between. CDR3 length equals 13 residues. In DNA form, the CDR3 reads TGTGCCAGCAGCTTAAACAGAGATCAGCCCCAGCATTTT. The encoded protein is CASSLNRDQPQHF.

Ten or more counts support this clonotype. The chain carries TRBV28 and TRBJ2-1; perhaps D is TRBD1 or TRBD2 (5 bases each). This CDR3 has 15 amino acids. Germline V gene lookup returns CDR1 MDHEN and CDR2 SYDVKM. With 3 bases removed from V and 4 bases from J, the gap between germline ends came to 13 bases. Here the CDR3 DNA reads TGTGCCAGCAGTTTCTCACGGGACCCGTACAATGAGCAGTTCTTC. This encodes CASSFSRDPYNEQFF.

The gene calls are TRBV11-2 and TRBJ2-7; D gene uncertain. There are 15 residues in the CDR3. The germline V gene encodes CDR1 SGHAT and CDR2 FQNNGV. V was pared by 5 bases and J by 3 bases, with 17 bases between. For the CDR3, the DNA is TGTGCCAGCAGCCCCCCGTTCACCCAAGGCTACGAGCAGTACTTC. Its protein product is CASSPPFTQGYEQYF.

This clonotype was detected only a few times. The chain recombines TRBV7-9 with TRBJ1-1; 11 nucleotides line up with TRBD1. CDR3 size: 14 residues. Germline CDR1 and CDR2: SEHNR and FQNEAQ (reference sequence). The junction had 5 bases not matched to a gene; V was cut back by 4 bases and J by 7 bases. For the CDR3, the DNA is TGTGCCAGCAGCTCGGACAGGGGGCCCAATGAAGCTTTCTTT. The encoded protein is CASSSDRGPNEAFF.

At least ten counts were recorded for this clonotype. V gene TRBV27 combines with J gene TRBJ2-2, with 11 bases matching TRBD2. The CDR3 runs 16 residues. V lost 7 bases, J lost 2 bases, and 6 bases stayed unmatched. The germline V gene encodes CDR1 MNHEY and CDR2 SMNVEV (reference sequence). The CDR3 loop reads CASTSLAGGNTGELFF. DNA for the CDR3: TGTGCCAGCACCTCCCTAGCGGGGGGTAACACCGGGGAGCTGTTTTTT.

The chain recombines TRBV5-1 with TRBJ2-5; no firm D call. CDR3 length: 14 amino acids. Between the trimmed V and J ends, which lost 7 bases and 1 base, there was a span of 14 bases. Germline V gene data show CDR1 as SGHRS and CDR2 as YFSETQ. CDR3 amino acids: CASGPRPIQETQYF. The CDR3 bases are TGCGCCAGCGGGCCCAGACCTATCCAAGAGACCCAGTACTTC.

The rearrangement uses TRBV5-6 and TRBJ2-1; a weak D match, TRBD2 (5 bases). The CDR3 runs to 17 residues. Germline V gives CDR1 SGHDT, CDR2 YYEEEE. Trimming left V 4 bases short and J 6 bases short, with 23 bases between. The CDR3 nucleotides read TGTGCCAGCAGCCCCCCGGTCGGGAAATGGAAATCCAATGAGCAGTTCTTC. It specifies CASSPPVGKWKSNEQFF.

The chain combines TRBV6-5 with TRBJ2-1, with TRBD2 matching 10 bases. Trimming cost V 5 bases and J 5 bases; bases outside gene matches: 6. The CDR3 length is 15 residues. Germline CDR1 reads MNHEY; CDR2 reads SVGAGI. CDR3 protein: CASSTGTSADNEQFF. DNA of the CDR3: TGTGCCAGCAGTACCGGGACTAGCGCCGACAATGAGCAGTTCTTC.

The DNA for the CDR3 is TGTGCCAGCAGTTTTTTGGGCTTCGAGACCCAGTACTTC. Its protein is CASSFLGFETQYF. The chain employs TRBV12-3 or TRBV12-4 and TRBJ2-5; D unresolved. CDR3 length equals 13 residues. The V gene lost 3 bases and the J gene lost 5 bases, with 10 bases spanning the gap.

This clonotype was counted at least ten times. The chain links TRBV19 to TRBJ2-6; 9 positions match TRBD1. This CDR3 is 16 amino acids long. Germline CDR1 and CDR2: LNHDA and SQIVND (reference sequence). V gave up 9 bases and J gave up 4 bases; unmatched junction bases: 10. The CDR3 sequence is CASDSGQGMGANVLTF. CDR3 DNA: TGTGCCAGCGACTCCGGACAGGGGATGGGGGCCAACGTCCTGACTTTC.

In its sample, this clonotype was seen a few times. This chain links TRBV7-3 with TRBJ2-6, with D tentatively TRBD1 (6 bases). The CDR3 length is 16 residues. V gave up 4 bases and J gave up 0 bases, with 10 bases separating them. Germline loops: CDR1 SGHTA, CDR2 FQGTGA. The CDR3 nucleotides are TGTGCCAGCAGCTCCCTACAGGGCTCTGGGGCCAACGTCCTGACTTTC. Translating gives CASSSLQGSGANVLTF.

The chain links TRBV3-1 to TRBJ2-2; D tentatively fits TRBD1 or TRBD2 (5 bases each). Trimming shortened V by 0 bases and J by 4 bases, and 9 bases separated the two germline ends. The CDR3 runs 15 residues. CDR1 is LGHDT, CDR2 YNNKEL, per germline (reference sequence). In nucleotides, the CDR3 is TGTGCCAGCAGCCAAGATCGGGGCCGCACCGGGGAGCTGTTTTTT. Its translation is CASSQDRGRTGELFF.

This clonotype was picked up a small number of times. The CDR3 DNA follows: TGTGCCAGCAGCCCCCCCCCGAGGAACACTGAAGCTTTCTTT. It is translated as CASSPPPRNTEAFF. This chain joins TRBV7-6 and TRBJ1-1; D gene ambiguous. V was cut by 5 bases and J by 1 base, with 11 bases left in between. The CDR3 has 14 residues. From germline, CDR1 is SGHVS and CDR2 FNYEAQ.

V gene TRBV3-1 combines with J gene TRBJ2-6, with TRBD1 identical over 12 bases. With 3 bases clipped from V and 2 bases from J, the junction kept 8 bases outside the gene matches. The CDR3 is made up of 19 amino acids. Looked up from germline, CDR1 is LGHDT and CDR2 is YNNKEL (reference sequence). The chain's CDR3 is CASSHLPGTGGAGANVLTF. The CDR3 DNA sequence: TGTGCCAGCAGCCACCTCCCCGGGACAGGGGGCGCTGGGGCCAACGTCCTGACTTTC.

This clonotype was detected only once. The rearrangement links TRBV5-1 to TRBJ1-2, with D possibly being TRBD1 (5 bases). The CDR3 extends over 14 amino acids. Trimming pared 0 bases from V and 8 bases from J, leaving 14 bases between. Germline V CDR1 and CDR2: SGHRS, YFSETQ. The CDR3 spells CASSLAGAGKGYTF. The CDR3 DNA follows: TGCGCCAGCAGCTTGGCCGGGGCAGGAAAGGGCTACACCTTC.

CDR3 coding DNA: TGCAGTGCTCCTCCGGGATCGAACACTGAAGCTTTCTTT. Translated, it gives CSAPPGSNTEAFF. The rearrangement uses TRBV20-1 and TRBJ1-1, with D unclear. The CDR3 runs to 13 residues. Looked up from germline, CDR1 is DFQATT and CDR2 is SNEGSKA (reference sequence). Between the trimmed V and J ends, which lost 5 bases and 1 base, there was a span of 11 bases.

This clonotype was picked up many times. This chain connects TRBV18 to TRBJ1-4, with 10 bases identical to TRBD1. The V segment lost 4 bases and the J segment 5 bases; nucleotides outside the gene matches: 7. This CDR3 is built from 16 residues. CDR1 and CDR2 from the germline V gene are KGHSH and LQKENI. CDR3 nucleotide sequence: TGTGCCAGCTCACACGGACAGGGGGTCGACAATGAAAAACTGTTTTTT. It is translated as CASSHGQGVDNEKLFF. The full variable domain, in which reference TRBV18 and TRBJ1-4 provide the parts outside the CDR3, is NAGVMQNPRHLVRRRGQEARLRCSPMKGHSHVYWYRQLPEEGLKFMVYLQKENIIDESGMPKERFSAEFPKEGPSILRIQQVVRGDSAAYFCASSHGQGVDNEKLFFGSGTQLSVL.

A few counts support this clonotype. The V gene is TRBV24-1, the J gene TRBJ2-2; D is ambiguous. The CDR3 runs to 15 residues. CDR1 and CDR2 (germline): KGHDR, SFDVKD. The V gene lost 5 bases and the J gene lost 6 bases, with 15 bases spanning the gap. The CDR3: CATSVNRPYSGELFF. The CDR3 DNA sequence: TGTGCCACCAGTGTAAACCGGCCGTACTCCGGGGAGCTGTTTTTT.

The rearrangement uses TRBV12-3 or TRBV12-4 and TRBJ1-1, with D hard to call. V lost 5 bases, J lost 4 bases, and 14 bases lay in between. There are 14 residues in the CDR3. CDR3 nucleotide sequence: TGTGCCAGCAGTATGGCCCTCGGAGGCACTGAAGCTTTCTTT. Protein: CASSMALGGTEAFF.

The V gene is TRBV27, the J gene TRBJ2-7; a weak D match, TRBD2 (6 bases). In germline, CDR1 is MNHEY, CDR2 SMNVEV (reference sequence). Trimming removed 7 bases at V and 6 bases at J, with 16 bases between. The CDR3 is 13 amino acids. The CDR3 region is CASIDGGVGEQYF. CDR3 sequence (DNA): TGTGCCAGCATTGATGGAGGGGTGGGCGAGCAGTACTTC.

CDR3 protein: CASTHQESNTEAFF. The DNA of the CDR3 is TGTGCCAGTACTCATCAGGAGTCGAACACTGAAGCTTTCTTT. The gene calls are TRBV19 and TRBJ1-1; no firm D call. Trimming took off 7 bases at V and 1 base at J, with 13 bases between the two ends. This CDR3 has 14 residues. The germline V gene has CDR1 LNHDA and CDR2 SQIVND (reference sequence). Together with reference TRBV19 and TRBJ1-1, the CDR3 gives the full variable domain: DGGITQSPKYLFRKEGQNVTLSCEQNLNHDAMYWYRQDPGQGLRLIYYSQIVNDFQKGDIAEGYSVSREKKESFPLTVTSAQKNPTAFYLCASTHQESNTEAFFGQGTRLTVV.

The sample holds many counts of this clonotype. V gene TRBV7-9 combines with J gene TRBJ2-7, with D possibly TRBD2 on 5 matching bases. V gave up 3 bases and J gave up 2 bases, with 11 bases separating them. Per the germline V gene, CDR1 is SEHNR and CDR2 is FQNEAQ (reference sequence). The CDR3 extends over 14 amino acids. CDR3 region: CASSLRELPYEQYF. CDR3 coding DNA: TGTGCCAGCAGCTTGAGGGAACTCCCCTACGAGCAGTACTTC.

The gene calls are TRBV12-3 or TRBV12-4 and TRBJ1-5; no reliable D call. V was shortened by 8 bases and J by 6 bases, with 17 bases between the two germline ends. The length of the CDR3 is 14 residues. The CDR3 protein is CASGWEFITQPQHF. The CDR3 DNA reads as TGTGCCAGCGGGTGGGAGTTTATAACTCAGCCCCAGCATTTT.